The clone carrying this T cell receptor beta chain has a count of ten or more. Antigen unknown. The sample is drawn from a study of T cells in Graves' hyperthyroidism and ophthalmopathy. Across the study: Sampling of peripheral blood happened at initial diagnosis, prior to any treatment.

Clinical symptoms, serum thyroxine and TRAb, thyroid ultrasound and orbital computed tomography together formed the diagnostic basis. Regarding the study as a whole: The model anticipated ophthalmopathy a median about six months pre-onset. A 13 V-J model separated ophthalmopathy from stable hyperthyroidism.

Researchers took RNA transcripts and amplified the TCR beta CDR3 regions from them. The HTBI primer set drove a first-round RT-PCR of the TCR CDR3. TCRdb reprocessed the multiplex PCR reads via MiXCR and lists one record per CDR3 protein. The table has about 380,000 distinct CDR3 sequences, about 15% seen once. CDR3 length: 17 amino acids. The germline gives CDR1 KGHSH, CDR2 LQKENI. Deletions cut 0 bases from V and 8 bases from J, with 22 bases between. The source material was blood. The clonotype was recovered from an older woman with Graves' hyperthyroidism. The rearrangement joins TRBV18 to TRBJ1-2; D uncertain. The CDR3, as DNA: TGTGCCAGCTCACCACCTGGAGTAGCGAGTAGTCCGTACGGCTACACCTTC. Encoded protein: CASSPPGVASSPYGYTF.